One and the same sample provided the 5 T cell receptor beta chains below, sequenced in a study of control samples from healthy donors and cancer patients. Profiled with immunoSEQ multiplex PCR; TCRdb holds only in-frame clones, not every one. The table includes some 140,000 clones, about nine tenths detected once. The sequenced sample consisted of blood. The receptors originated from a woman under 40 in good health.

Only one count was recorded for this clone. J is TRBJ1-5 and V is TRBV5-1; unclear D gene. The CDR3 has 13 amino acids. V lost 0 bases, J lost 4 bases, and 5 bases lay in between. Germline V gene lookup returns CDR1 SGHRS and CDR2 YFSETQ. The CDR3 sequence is CASSLAENQPQHF. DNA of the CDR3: TGCGCCAGCAGCTTGGCGGAGAATCAGCCCCAGCATTTT.

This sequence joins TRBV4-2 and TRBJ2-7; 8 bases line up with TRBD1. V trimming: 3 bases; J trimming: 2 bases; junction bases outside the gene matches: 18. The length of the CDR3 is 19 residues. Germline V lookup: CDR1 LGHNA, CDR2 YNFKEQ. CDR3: CASSQVPGPTGGLTYEQYF. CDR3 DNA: TGTGCCAGCAGCCAGGTACCGGGGCCAACAGGGGGGCTAACCTACGAGCAGTACTTC.

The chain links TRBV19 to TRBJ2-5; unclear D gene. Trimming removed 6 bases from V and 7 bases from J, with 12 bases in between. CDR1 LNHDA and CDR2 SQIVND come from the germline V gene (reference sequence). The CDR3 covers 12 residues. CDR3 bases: TGTGCCAGTAGCAGAGATGTCGGGACCCAGTACTTC. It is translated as CASSRDVGTQYF.

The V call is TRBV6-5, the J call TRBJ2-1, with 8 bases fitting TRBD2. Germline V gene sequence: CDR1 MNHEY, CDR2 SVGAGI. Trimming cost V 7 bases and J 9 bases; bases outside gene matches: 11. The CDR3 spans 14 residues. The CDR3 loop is CASTRVGGDPEQFF. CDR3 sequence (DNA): TGTGCCAGCACTAGGGTCGGGGGGGATCCTGAGCAGTTCTTC.

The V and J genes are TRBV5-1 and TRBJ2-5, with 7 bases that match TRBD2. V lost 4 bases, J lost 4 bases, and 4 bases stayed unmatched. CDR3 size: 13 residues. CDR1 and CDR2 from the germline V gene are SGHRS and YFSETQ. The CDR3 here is CASSPQRGETQYF. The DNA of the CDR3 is TGCGCCAGCAGCCCCCAGCGGGGAGAGACCCAGTACTTC.